The present T cell receptor (beta chain) was sequenced within a study of shared clonotypes between healthy human individuals. Study-level findings and limits: A handful of donors shared around 5.1% of their naive CD4 clonotypes.

Splitting the CD4+ cells yielded a CD45RA+ naive subset and a CD45RA-negative memory subset. This table comes from immunoSEQ multiplex PCR, and its TCRdb copy is limited to in-frame clones, with some not included. The repertoire consists of some 2 million clones, with 85% to 95% occurring once and the leading ten covering 0.1% to 0.15%. This clone occurred once. The antigen is undetermined. Unmatched junction bases numbered 13, after V lost 5 bases and J lost 7 bases. The CDR3 extends over 16 amino acids. Germline lookup yields CDR1 SGHTA and CDR2 FQGNSA. The V gene is TRBV7-2, the J gene TRBJ1-2; TRBD1 agrees at 10 bases. This TCR derives from a young man in good health. What was sequenced was naive CD4+ T cells sorted from blood. Specified subset: CD45RA+ positively selected. CDR3 amino acids: CASSLTRQGAAGGYTF. DNA of the CDR3: TGTGCCAGCAGCCTAACACGACAGGGGGCGGCGGGTGGCTACACCTTC.